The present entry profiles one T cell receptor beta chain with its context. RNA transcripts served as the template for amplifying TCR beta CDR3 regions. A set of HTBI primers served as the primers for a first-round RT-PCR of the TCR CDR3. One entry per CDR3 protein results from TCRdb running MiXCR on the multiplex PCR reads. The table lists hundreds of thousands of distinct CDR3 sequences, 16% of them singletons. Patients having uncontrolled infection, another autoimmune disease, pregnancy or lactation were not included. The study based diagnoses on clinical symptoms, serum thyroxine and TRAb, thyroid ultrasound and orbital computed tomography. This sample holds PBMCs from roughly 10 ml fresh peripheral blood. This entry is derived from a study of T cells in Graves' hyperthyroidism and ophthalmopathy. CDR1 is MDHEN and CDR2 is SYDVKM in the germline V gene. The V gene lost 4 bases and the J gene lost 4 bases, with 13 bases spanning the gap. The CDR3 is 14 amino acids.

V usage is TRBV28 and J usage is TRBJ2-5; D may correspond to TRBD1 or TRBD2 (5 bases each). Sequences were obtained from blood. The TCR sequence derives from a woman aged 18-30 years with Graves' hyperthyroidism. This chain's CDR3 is CASSSGRAGETQYF. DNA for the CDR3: TGTGCCAGCAGTTCGGGACGGGCGGGAGAGACCCAGTACTTC.